Each of the 10 T cell receptor beta chains below was sequenced from the same sample in a study of T-cell memory formation after mild COVID-19. TCRdb re-called the 5' RACE reads through MiXCR, storing one row per CDR3 protein. The table has around 440,000 distinct CDR3 sequences, 15% to 20% seen once; the top ten hold roughly an eighth. Input material: PBMCs or a T cell subset sorted from them (not recorded which). These receptors were collected from an adult woman who had mild COVID-19 (a few samples of this study predate the infection). Cell type and time point are not known.

This chain links TRBV6-2 or TRBV6-3 with TRBJ1-2; D ambiguous. This CDR3 is built from 15 residues. The V gene lost 6 bases and the J gene lost 2 bases, with 16 bases spanning the gap. CDR1 MNHEY and CDR2 SVGEGT come from the germline V gene. The CDR3 is CASSLRHLLNYGYTF. As DNA, the CDR3 is TGTGCCAGCAGCCTTCGACATCTCCTCAACTATGGCTACACCTTC.

The rearrangement joins TRBV7-2 to TRBJ2-3; TRBD2 matches at 8 bases. The CDR3 runs to 17 residues. V trimming: 1 base; J trimming: 4 bases; junction bases outside the gene matches: 10. Germline V gives CDR1 SGHTA, CDR2 FQGNSA. The DNA of the CDR3 is TGTGCCAGCAGCTTAGGTAACGCGGGAGGAGTTCCAGATACGCAGTATTTT. Protein product: CASSLGNAGGVPDTQYF.

The chain links TRBV24-1 to TRBJ1-5, with D tentatively TRBD1 (6 bases). The CDR3 spans 14 residues. Trimming left V 4 bases short and J 8 bases short, with 14 bases between. CDR1 is KGHDR, CDR2 SFDVKD, per germline. The CDR3 DNA reads TGTGCCACCAGTGACCCCACAGGGAGGGAGCCCCAGCATTTT. It codes for CATSDPTGREPQHF.

In its sample, this clonotype was seen a few times. J is TRBJ2-2 and V is TRBV5-1; D perhaps matches TRBD1 (6 bases). This CDR3 has 15 amino acids. Germline CDR1 and CDR2: SGHRS and YFSETQ. Deletions cut 4 bases from V and 2 bases from J, with 12 bases between. Here the CDR3 DNA reads TGCGCCAGCAGCACCGGGACACCTAACACCGGGGAGCTGTTTTTT. Its translation: CASSTGTPNTGELFF.

The chain recombines TRBV5-4 with TRBJ2-1; 7 bases match TRBD1. Looked up from germline, CDR1 is SGHNT and CDR2 is YYREEE (reference sequence). V dropped 5 bases and J dropped 3; count of bases not matched to a gene: 5. This CDR3 spans 14 amino acids. The CDR3 protein is CASSHDRDYNEQFF. Written as DNA, the CDR3 is TGTGCCAGCAGTCACGACAGGGACTACAATGAGCAGTTCTTC.

V is TRBV24-1 and J is TRBJ1-2; a possible D gene is TRBD1 (6 bases). The V and J ends lost 5 bases and 2 bases respectively, with 11 bases between them. The CDR3 spans 14 residues. Germline CDR1 KGHDR, CDR2 SFDVKD. The CDR3 DNA follows: TGTGCCACCAGTGGATCTGACAGGAACTATGGCTACACCTTC. This codes for CATSGSDRNYGYTF.

This clonotype was detected a few times. J is TRBJ1-1 and V is TRBV20-1; unclear D gene. CDR1 is DFQATT, CDR2 SNEGSKA, per germline (reference sequence). CDR3 length: 14 amino acids. Deletions cut 0 bases from V and 2 bases from J, with 10 bases between. The CDR3 coding sequence is TGCAGTGCTAGAGATAATCGGGGAAACACTGAAGCTTTCTTT. Translation: CSARDNRGNTEAFF.

In this sample, this clonotype turned up a few times. CDR3 region: CASSPAAGNGPQHF. DNA for the CDR3: TGCGCCAGCAGCCCCGCGGCCGGAAACGGCCCCCAGCATTTT. V usage is TRBV5-1 and J usage is TRBJ1-5; unclear D gene. Trimming stripped 4 bases from V and 10 bases from J, with 18 bases between. Germline V gene lookup returns CDR1 SGHRS and CDR2 YFSETQ. The CDR3 runs 14 residues. Filled out from reference TRBV5-1 and TRBJ1-5, the complete variable domain reads KAGVTQTPRYLIKTRGQQVTLSCSPISGHRSVSWYQQTPGQGLQFLFEYFSETQRNKGNFPGRFSGRQFSNSRSEMNVSTLELGDSALYLCASSPAAGNGPQHFGDGTRLSIL.

This clonotype was detected a few times. The chain recombines TRBV6-1 with TRBJ2-3; D uncertain. The V end lost 2 bases, the J end lost 4 bases, and 13 bases lay between the germline ends. CDR3 length equals 15 residues. Germline V gene lookup returns CDR1 MNHNS and CDR2 SASEGT. In DNA form, the CDR3 reads TGTGCCAGCAGTGAAACGGTGGTAGTTTCAGATACGCAGTATTTT. Encoded protein: CASSETVVVSDTQYF.

The chain recombines TRBV29-1 with TRBJ1-2, with a tentative D call TRBD1 (5 bases). V lost 3 bases and J lost 4, with 12 bases in between. The CDR3 is made up of 13 amino acids. The germline CDR1 and CDR2 sequences are SQVTM and ANQGSEA. In DNA, the CDR3 is TGCAGCGTTGATGCCAGGGACGGCTATGGCTACACCTTC. Translated, it gives CSVDARDGYGYTF.